The entry below gives a single TCR beta chain sequence along with its context. The junction departs from the called germline gene at one end, perhaps through a read error. This record belongs to a study of tumor and adjacent non-tumor tissue in lung cancer. A modified ARM-PCR protocol with three rounds of nested PCR amplified TCRbeta. Each CDR3 protein is one row after TCRdb ran MiXCR on the multiplex PCR reads. The sample lists fewer than 150,000 distinct CDR3 sequences, approximately 72% occurring once. CDR3 length: 14 amino acids. Germline CDR1 reads SGHNT; CDR2 reads YENEEA. No cell sorting was done before RNA was extracted from the tissue.

The TCR was taken from a man aged 55 to 70 with small cell lung cancer. The sample consisted of lung tumor tissue. This chain uses TRBV11-3 with TRBJ2-1; D is perhaps TRBD1 (6 bases). CDR3 region: CASSPSRGLAELFF. The CDR3 DNA reads TGTGCCAGCAGCCCTTCCAGGGGCCTGGCTGAGCTGTTCTTC. Supplemented by reference TRBV11-3 and TRBJ2-1, the full variable domain reads EAGVVQSPRYKIIEKKQPVAFWCNPISGHNTLYWYLQNLGQGPELLIRYENEEAVDDSQLPKDRFSAERLKGVDSTLKIQPAELGDSAVYLCASSPSRGLAELFFGPGTRLTVL.